This T cell receptor (beta chain) is from a study of cytomegalovirus exposure and HLA in healthy donors. Study information: T cells numbering approximately 170 million yielded some 100 million unique TCR beta sequences in an earlier analysis.

This clone was observed a single time. The CDR3 consists of 10 residues. Trimming removed 5 bases at V and 7 bases at J, with 7 bases between. Germline CDR1 and CDR2: SGHTS and YDEGEE. PCR used 60 Vbeta primers and 13 Jbeta primers. Sequencing was performed with immunoSEQ multiplex PCR; in TCRdb, only in-frame clones are kept and a portion is missing. The table has approximately 280,000 clones, about 90% seen once. Sequencing input: PBMCs. This receptor was taken from a woman younger than 30 in good health and CMV-seronegative. V usage is TRBV5-8 and J usage is TRBJ2-7; D possibly corresponds to TRBD1 (5 bases). DNA for the CDR3: TGTGCCAGCAGGCCAGGGGAGCAGTACTTC. It is translated as CASRPGEQYF.